One and the same sample provided the 4 T cell receptor beta chains below, sequenced in a study of identical twins. TCRdb independently ran MiXCR on the 5' RACE reads; one entry per CDR3 protein. Of hundreds of thousands of distinct CDR3 sequences detected, roughly 6.2% appear once; the ten largest clones hold under 2%. Sequenced: naive T cells sorted from blood. The origin of the receptors is a man between 18 and 35 years old in good health.

This clonotype was seen a few times. The chain carries TRBV5-1 and TRBJ2-6; D is possibly TRBD1 or TRBD2 (5 bases each). The CDR3 runs to 20 residues. The V and J ends lost 6 bases and 0 bases respectively, with 25 bases between them. Germline CDR1 and CDR2: SGHRS and YFSETQ. The CDR3 sequence: CASTEGVSGAAPSGANVLTF. The DNA for the CDR3 is TGCGCCAGCACCGAGGGAGTGAGTGGGGCCGCACCCTCTGGGGCCAACGTCCTGACTTTC.

This clonotype was counted at least ten times. The chain joins TRBV24-1 to TRBJ2-2, with D possibly being TRBD2 (5 bases). The CDR3 consists of 14 residues. The V gene's germline CDR1 is KGHDR and CDR2 SFDVKD. Trimming took off 8 bases at V and 3 bases at J, with 12 bases between the two ends. CDR3 bases: TGTGCCACCAACCGGCCGGAGGACACCGGGGAGCTGTTTTTT. Translation gives CATNRPEDTGELFF.

This clonotype was counted only a few times. This rearrangement joins TRBV6-2 or TRBV6-3 to TRBJ2-7; 7 nucleotides line up with TRBD2. Germline CDR1 and CDR2: MNHEY and SVGEGT. The CDR3 sequence is 12 residues long. V gave up 7 bases and J gave up 6 bases; unmatched junction bases: 6. CDR3 sequence (DNA): TGTGCCAGCAAGGACGCTAGCGGCGAGCAGTACTTC. It codes for CASKDASGEQYF.

This clonotype was seen many times. The rearrangement uses TRBV20-1 and TRBJ2-7, with D perhaps TRBD2 (5 bases). Germline CDR1 and CDR2: DFQATT and SNEGSKA (reference sequence). The CDR3 is 13 amino acids. V gave up 3 bases and J gave up 4 bases, with 13 bases separating them. CDR3 bases: TGCAGTGCTAGGAGTAGCGAGAGTTACGAGCAGTACTTC. Its protein is CSARSSESYEQYF.